This T cell receptor beta chain was profiled in a study of blood T cell repertoires in COVID-19. Overall study context: T cells, B-cell-depleted T cells, or PBMCs provided the cDNA or gDNA that served as material.

During active infection, Seattle patients enrolled and were then monitored through disease. Authors' analysis steps: Nucleated cell number was recorded as an estimate derived from reference gene primer amplification. Sequencing was performed with immunoSEQ multiplex PCR; in TCRdb, only in-frame clones are kept and a portion is missing. V, J and clone size reflect that table, while D and trimming were determined from the DNA. This table has 150,000 to 180,000 clones, roughly 84% appearing once. The CDR3 is made up of 15 amino acids. Germline V gene lookup returns CDR1 SNHLY and CDR2 FYNNEI. The V gene lost 0 bases and the J gene lost 3 bases, with 9 bases spanning the gap.

The V call is TRBV2, the J call TRBJ2-1, with no clear D. What was sequenced was peripheral blood. The receptor was derived from a woman in her sixties with COVID-19, enrolled during active disease. The CDR3 bases are TGTGCCAGCAGTGAAGCGACCCGGAGCTACAATGAGCAGTTCTTC. The encoded protein is CASSEATRSYNEQFF. The whole variable domain, filled in from reference TRBV2 and TRBJ2-1, reads EPEVTQTPSHQVTQMGQEVILRCVPISNHLYFYWYRQILGQKVEFLVSFYNNEISEKSEIFDDQFSVERPDGSNFTLKIRSTKLEDSAMYFCASSEATRSYNEQFFGPGTRLTVL.